The 13 T cell receptor beta chains in this list originate from one sample, sequenced in a study of blood T cell repertoires in COVID-19. Some clones are missing from TCRdb's copy, which holds only in-frame ones; the method was immunoSEQ multiplex PCR. This table holds some 330,000 clones, approximately 88% found once. The sequenced material came from PBMCs or T cells enriched from blood (not recorded which). Source of these receptors: a man aged 25-45 years who had recovered from COVID-19.

With respect to this clone: Other DNA sequences from this sample encode an identical CDR3 as well. The chain combines TRBV30 with TRBJ1-2, with D uncertain. The germline V gene encodes CDR1 GTSNPN and CDR2 SVGIG (reference sequence). CDR3 length equals 13 residues. Trimming stripped 0 bases from V and 8 bases from J, with 13 bases between. CDR3 sequence reads: CAWSVEGLGGYTF. Here the CDR3 DNA reads TGTGCCTGGAGTGTGGAGGGTCTTGGCGGCTACACCTTC.

CDR3 sequence (DNA): TGTGCCACCAGTGACTCCCGGGACAACGAAGAGACCCAGTACTTC. It specifies CATSDSRDNEETQYF. The V gene is TRBV24-1, the J gene TRBJ2-5, with D perhaps matching TRBD1 (6 bases). CDR3 length: 15 residues. Germline values: CDR1 KGHDR, CDR2 SFDVKD. Trimming stripped 4 bases from V and 3 bases from J, with 14 bases between.

The chain is built from TRBV15 and TRBJ2-7, with TRBD2 matching over 8 bases. V was pared by 4 bases and J by 2 bases, with 7 bases of the junction left unmatched. Germline CDR1 is LNHNV and CDR2 is YYDKDF (reference sequence). This CDR3 contains 15 residues. The chain's CDR3 is CATSTGGAETYEQYF. The CDR3 DNA is TGTGCCACCAGCACGGGAGGGGCAGAGACCTACGAGCAGTACTTC.

The chain joins TRBV5-1 to TRBJ1-6; 7 nucleotides line up with TRBD1. The J segment lost 8 bases and the V segment lost 5 bases, leaving 7 bases of the junction unmatched. CDR1 and CDR2 from the germline V gene are SGHRS and YFSETQ. This CDR3 is 14 amino acids long. The CDR3: CASREQGTYSPLHF. Here the CDR3 DNA reads TGCGCCAGCAGAGAACAGGGGACTTATTCACCCCTCCACTTT.

V is TRBV3-1 (or the pseudogene TRBV3-2) and J is TRBJ1-1; D perhaps matches TRBD1 (6 bases). Trimming took off 0 bases at V and 4 bases at J, with 9 bases between the two ends. The germline V gene encodes CDR1 LGHDT and CDR2 YNNKEL (reference sequence). This CDR3 contains 14 residues. CDR3 amino acids: CASSQEQGFTEAFF. CDR3 in DNA: TGTGCCAGCAGCCAAGAACAGGGATTCACTGAAGCTTTCTTT.

The chain is built from TRBV5-1 and TRBJ2-1; 9 bases map to TRBD2. V gave up 2 bases and J gave up 5 bases; unmatched junction bases: 8. The CDR3 extends over 16 amino acids. Germline assignment: CDR1 SGHRS and CDR2 YFSETQ. This chain's CDR3 is CASSLTQGLAHNEQFF. CDR3 sequence (DNA): TGCGCCAGCAGCTTAACCCAGGGACTAGCCCACAATGAGCAGTTCTTC. The full variable domain, completed using reference TRBV5-1 and TRBJ2-1, is KAGVTQTPRYLIKTRGQQVTLSCSPISGHRSVSWYQQTPGQGLQFLFEYFSETQRNKGNFPGRFSGRQFSNSRSEMNVSTLELGDSALYLCASSLTQGLAHNEQFFGPGTRLTVL.

V and J are TRBV5-1 and TRBJ2-1; D gene unclear. In germline, CDR1 is SGHRS, CDR2 YFSETQ. V was shortened by 0 bases and J by 6 bases, with 7 bases between the two germline ends. This CDR3 has 13 amino acids. Here the CDR3 DNA reads TGCGCCAGCAGCTTGGGCGACATCAATGAGCAGTTCTTC. Its protein is CASSLGDINEQFF.

The genes are TRBV30 and TRBJ2-5, with D possibly matching TRBD2 (5 bases). Germline V CDR1 and CDR2: GTSNPN, SVGIG (reference sequence). The germline V and J ends were trimmed by 4 bases and 5 bases, with 14 bases remaining between them. This CDR3 is 13 amino acids long. In DNA form, the CDR3 reads TGTGCCTGGACAATACAGTCGGGGGAGACCCAGTACTTC. It translates to CAWTIQSGETQYF.

The chain couples TRBV20-1 to TRBJ2-5; no clear D. Germline V lookup: CDR1 DFQATT, CDR2 SNEGSKA (reference sequence). V was trimmed by 3 bases and J by 5 bases, leaving 7 bases between them. The CDR3 extends over 11 amino acids. The CDR3 bases are TGCAGTGCTAGTTCGTTGGAGACCCAGTACTTC. This translates into CSASSLETQYF.

This rearrangement joins TRBV19 to TRBJ2-6; perhaps TRBD2 as D (6 bases). With 5 bases removed from V and 2 bases from J, the gap between germline ends came to 10 bases. The germline gives CDR1 LNHDA, CDR2 SQIVND (reference sequence). The CDR3 is 15 residues long. Here the CDR3 DNA reads TGTGCCAGTAGTGTCCCGGGGGCTGGGGCCAACGTCCTGACTTTC. Protein sequence: CASSVPGAGANVLTF.

The chain links TRBV18 to TRBJ1-1; tentatively, D is TRBD1 (5 bases). Germline CDR1 reads KGHSH; CDR2 reads LQKENI. V lost 4 bases, J lost 1 base, and 19 bases lay in between. The CDR3 contains 17 residues. CDR3 in amino acids: CASSRVLRVVRNTEAFF. CDR3 DNA: TGTGCCAGCTCACGAGTACTCAGGGTAGTGAGGAACACTGAAGCTTTCTTT. Supplemented by reference TRBV18 and TRBJ1-1, the full variable domain reads NAGVMQNPRHLVRRRGQEARLRCSPMKGHSHVYWYRQLPEEGLKFMVYLQKENIIDESGMPKERFSAEFPKEGPSILRIQQVVRGDSAAYFCASSRVLRVVRNTEAFFGQGTRLTVV.

The chain employs TRBV30 and TRBJ2-2, with a tentative D call TRBD2 (5 bases). There are 17 residues in the CDR3. Germline values: CDR1 GTSNPN, CDR2 SVGIG (reference sequence). Between the trimmed V and J ends, which lost 3 bases and 0 bases, there was a span of 17 bases. In DNA form, the CDR3 reads TGTGCCTGGAGCTTACTGGGCGGGCCCGCGAACACCGGGGAGCTGTTTTTT. Translation: CAWSLLGGPANTGELFF.

This clone was detected only a few times. The V and J genes are TRBV10-1 and TRBJ2-2, with no clear D. The V gene lost 4 bases and the J gene lost 8 bases, with 8 bases spanning the gap. This CDR3 comprises 12 residues. Germline CDR1 is WNHNN and CDR2 is SYGVQD (reference sequence). The chain's CDR3 is CASSGPGGELFF. The CDR3 nucleotides read TGCGCCAGCAGTGGTCCAGGAGGGGAGCTGTTTTTT.